Listed here are 3 T cell receptor beta chains from one sample, sequenced in a study of blood T cell repertoires in COVID-19. Sequencing used immunoSEQ multiplex PCR; TCRdb keeps in-frame clones, though not all of them. The sample shows more than 300,000 clones, around 92% of them seen only once. The sample was peripheral blood. All receptors come from a woman in her 30s with COVID-19, enrolled during active disease.

Only a few counts were recorded for this clone. This chain uses TRBV4-3 with TRBJ1-2, with a possible D match to TRBD1 (6 bases). The germline V and J ends were trimmed by 1 base and 4 bases, with 13 bases remaining between them. The germline CDR1 and CDR2 sequences are LGHNA and YSLEER. This CDR3 contains 15 residues. The CDR3 DNA reads as TGCGCCAGCAGCCAAGGTACAGGGCAAGGCTATGGCTACACCTTC. It is translated as CASSQGTGQGYGYTF.

The V call is TRBV5-1, the J call TRBJ2-1; D remains ambiguous. The CDR3 has 13 amino acids. CDR1 and CDR2 from the germline V gene are SGHRS and YFSETQ. The V and J ends lost 4 bases and 4 bases respectively, with 9 bases between them. The CDR3 sequence is CASSPATYNEQFF. CDR3 DNA sequence: TGCGCCAGCAGCCCCGCCACATACAATGAGCAGTTCTTC.

The J gene is TRBJ1-2, the V gene TRBV7-8, with D possibly matching TRBD1 (5 bases). The V gene's germline CDR1 is SGHVS and CDR2 FQNEAQ. V dropped 4 bases and J dropped 6 bases, with 12 bases sitting between them. The CDR3 runs 13 residues. The CDR3 sequence: CASSSRGGNGYTF. The CDR3 DNA is TGTGCCAGCAGCTCCCGGGGGGGGAATGGCTACACCTTC.